This is a list of T cell receptor beta chains from one sample in a study of T cell responses to AZD1222 COVID-19 vaccine. Assay used: immunoSEQ multiplex PCR; TCRdb lists only in-frame clones, some missing. The sample contains some 120,000 clones, more than 80% of which appear only once. The input for sequencing was peripheral blood, taken on day 0 of AZD1222 vaccination. These receptors were obtained from an adult in good health. The CDR3 runs from the conserved cysteine through the conserved F or W. The order of the fields is V gene, clone size, J gene, D gene, CDR3 DNA, CDR3 protein. D genes are given only for firm matches. Rows give clone size only sometimes, using once, few, many, or a class for an expanded clone.

>TRBV7-2|few|TRBJ2-1|NA
TGTGCCAGCGGGACCAGCACTCCAGCGCAGTTCTTC
CASGTSTPAQFF
>TRBV11-2|NA|TRBJ2-7|TRBD2
TGTGCCAGCAGTGTAGCGGGGTTCTCCTACGAGCAGTACTTC
CASSVAGFSYEQYF
>TRBV6-5|NA|TRBJ2-1|NA
TGTGCCAGCAGTTCCTCTCCCCTCCCCTACAATGAGCAGTTCTTC
CASSSSPLPYNEQFF
>TRBV2|NA|TRBJ2-3|NA
TGTGCCAGCAGCCCCGGGACCAAAAGCACAGATACGCAGTATTTT
CASSPGTKSTDTQYF
>TRBV5-6|NA|TRBJ2-3|TRBD2
TGTGCCAGCAGCTCCCTGGTAGCGGGAGGCAGCACAGATACGCAGTATTTT
CASSSLVAGGSTDTQYF
>TRBV3-1/TRBV3-2|few|TRBJ1-4|NA
TGTGCCAGCAGCCAAGATCTCGAAAAACTGTTTTTT
CASSQDLEKLFF
>TRBV5-1|NA|TRBJ2-6|NA
TGCGCCAGCAGCCCGGACAGCTCTGGGGCCAACGTCCTGACTTTC
CASSPDSSGANVLTF
>TRBV9|NA|TRBJ2-3|NA
TGTGCCAGCAGCGTAGAAGGCAGGAGCACAGATACGCAGTATTTT
CASSVEGRSTDTQYF
>TRBV7-9|NA|TRBJ2-7|TRBD2
TGTGCCAGCAGCCACCGACCCGGGACTAGCGGGAGAAACTACGAGCAGTACTTC
CASSHRPGTSGRNYEQYF
>TRBV5-1|once|TRBJ2-7|TRBD1
TGCGCCAGCAGCAGCGGGACAGGGACCTACGAGCAGTACTTC
CASSSGTGTYEQYF
>TRBV3-1/TRBV3-2|NA|TRBJ2-1|TRBD2
TGTGCCAGCAGCCAAGGGCCCGTAACTAGCGGAGGCTGGATGGGGGGTGAGCAGTTCTTC
CASSQGPVTSGGWMGGEQFF
>TRBV4-3|NA|TRBJ1-5|TRBD1
TGCGCCAGCAGCCAAGGGGCAGGGGGCTTTCAGCCCCAGCATTTT
CASSQGAGGFQPQHF
>TRBV6-5|NA|TRBJ1-2|TRBD1
TGTGCCAGCTATTACAGGGGGATCGGCTACACCTTC
CASYYRGIGYTF
>TRBV6-2/TRBV6-3|NA|TRBJ1-1|TRBD1
TGTGCCAGCAGCGACAGGGGAAGAGGGGGCACTGAAGCTTTCTTT
CASSDRGRGGTEAFF
>TRBV7-7|NA|TRBJ2-7|NA
TGTGCTAGCAGCGTGGGACTTCTTTACGAGCAGTACTTC
CASSVGLLYEQYF
>TRBV19|once|TRBJ2-7|NA
TGTGCCAGTAGTAATCTCTACGAGCAGTACTTC
CASSNLYEQYF
>TRBV9|NA|TRBJ2-1|TRBD2
TGTGCCAGCAGCGTAGCCGTGGGACTAGTTAACAATGAGCAGTTCTTC
CASSVAVGLVNNEQFF
>TRBV6-4|NA|TRBJ2-3|NA
TGTGCCAGCAGTGAGGGCGGAGGAGCCACAGATACGCAGTATTTT
CASSEGGGATDTQYF
>TRBV10-3|NA|TRBJ2-7|NA
TGTGCCATCAGTGAGAATTTAGGGGGTAGCTACGAGCAGTACTTC
CAISENLGGSYEQYF
>TRBV6-4|NA|TRBJ2-6|NA
TGTGCCAGCAGGGGCACCAGCTCTGGGGCCAACGTCCTGACTTTC
CASRGTSSGANVLTF
>TRBV7-2|NA|TRBJ2-7|TRBD1
TGTGCCAGCAGCCCGCGGGACAGGGGGCACCACGAGCAGTACTTC
CASSPRDRGHHEQYF
>TRBV30|NA|TRBJ2-7|TRBD2
TGTGCCTGGGCGAGGGCACTAGCGGGAGTCAACGAGCAGTACTTC
CAWARALAGVNEQYF
>TRBV6-5|NA|TRBJ1-4|NA
TGTGCCAGCAGTTACTGGGACACCGAGGGAAAACTGTTTTTT
CASSYWDTEGKLFF
>TRBV12-3/TRBV12-4|NA|TRBJ2-4|NA
TGTGCCAGCAGAGGAGGGGTGGACATTCAGTACTTC
CASRGGVDIQYF
>TRBV6-5|NA|TRBJ1-3|NA
TGTGCCAGCAGTTGGGACTTCTCTGGAAACACCATATATTTT
CASSWDFSGNTIYF
>TRBV5-8|NA|TRBJ2-1|TRBD2
TGTGCCAGCAGGGCAGCGGGACTAGCGGGCTATGAGCAGTTCTTC
CASRAAGLAGYEQFF
>TRBV27|NA|TRBJ2-2|NA
TGTGCCAGCAGTTCACGGGATATGTTCACCGGGGAGCTGTTTTTT
CASSSRDMFTGELFF
>TRBV6-5|NA|TRBJ1-5|TRBD1
TGTGCCAGCAGGTCGACAGGGGTCGAGAATCAGCCCCAGCATTTT
CASRSTGVENQPQHF
>TRBV7-9|NA|TRBJ2-5|TRBD1
TGTGCCAGCAGCCTGGGGACAGGGGAAGAGACCCAGTACTTC
CASSLGTGEETQYF
>TRBV29-1|NA|TRBJ2-7|NA
TGCAGCGCGCTTGAGGGAGGTAGGACCTACGAGCAGTACTTC
CSALEGGRTYEQYF
>TRBV24-1|NA|TRBJ1-2|TRBD1
TGTGCCACCAGTGATCCAGGGGGCCTAGGCGGCTACACCTTC
CATSDPGGLGGYTF
>TRBV29-1|once|TRBJ2-7|TRBD1
TGCAGCGTTTCTTTAACAGGGGCCTACGAGCAGTACTTC
CSVSLTGAYEQYF
>TRBV29-1|NA|TRBJ2-7|NA
TGCAGCGTTCGAGGGATCCACGAGCAGTACTTC
CSVRGIHEQYF
>TRBV6-1|NA|TRBJ2-7|NA
TGTGCCAGCAGTGAACGGGGCCTCTCCTACGAGCAGTACTTC
CASSERGLSYEQYF
>TRBV27|NA|TRBJ2-7|NA
TGTGCCAGCAGTTTATCAGGACAGAACCACTACGAGCAGTACTTC
CASSLSGQNHYEQYF
>TRBV13|NA|TRBJ2-1|NA
TGTGCCAGCAGCTTAAGCTGGAGGAGCTCCTACAATGAGCAGTTCTTC
CASSLSWRSSYNEQFF
>TRBV6-2/TRBV6-3|NA|TRBJ2-7|NA
TGTGCCAGCAGTTACTCCCTAGTTCCTAGGGAGCAGTACTTC
CASSYSLVPREQYF
>TRBV6-6|NA|TRBJ2-7|TRBD2
TGTGCCAGCAGTTACGGGCGGGAGGGTAACGAGCAGTACTTC
CASSYGREGNEQYF
>TRBV24-1|NA|TRBJ1-5|NA
TGTGCCACCAGTGATTTGTCGGGGACGGGCAATCAGCCCCAGCATTTT
CATSDLSGTGNQPQHF
>TRBV19|NA|TRBJ2-1|TRBD2
TGTGCCAGTAACGGGGGGGCGAGCTCCTACAATGAGCAGTTCTTC
CASNGGASSYNEQFF
>TRBV5-6|once|TRBJ2-7|NA
TGTGCCAGCAACCCCGGGGGGACCGGGACACTTGTGAAGCAGTACTTC
CASNPGGTGTLVKQYF
>TRBV2|NA|TRBJ2-7|TRBD2
TGTGCCAGCAGGCCAGGACTAGCGGGAGAGTATGAGCAGTACTTC
CASRPGLAGEYEQYF
>TRBV6-1|NA|TRBJ2-6|TRBD1
TGTGCCAGCAGTGTAAGGGACAGGGGATTTTCTGGGGCCAACGTCCTGACTTTC
CASSVRDRGFSGANVLTF
>TRBV16|NA|TRBJ1-1|NA
TGTGCCAGCAGCCGAAGGCACCAGAACACTGAAGCTTTCTTT
CASSRRHQNTEAFF
>TRBV7-3|once|TRBJ1-1|NA
TGTGCCAGCAGCTTAATGGCAGCCGGTGGCACTGAAGCTTTCTTT
CASSLMAAGGTEAFF
>TRBV10-1|NA|TRBJ2-5|TRBD2
TGCGCCAGCAGCAGCGGGAAACGTCAAGAGACCCAGTACTTC
CASSSGKRQETQYF